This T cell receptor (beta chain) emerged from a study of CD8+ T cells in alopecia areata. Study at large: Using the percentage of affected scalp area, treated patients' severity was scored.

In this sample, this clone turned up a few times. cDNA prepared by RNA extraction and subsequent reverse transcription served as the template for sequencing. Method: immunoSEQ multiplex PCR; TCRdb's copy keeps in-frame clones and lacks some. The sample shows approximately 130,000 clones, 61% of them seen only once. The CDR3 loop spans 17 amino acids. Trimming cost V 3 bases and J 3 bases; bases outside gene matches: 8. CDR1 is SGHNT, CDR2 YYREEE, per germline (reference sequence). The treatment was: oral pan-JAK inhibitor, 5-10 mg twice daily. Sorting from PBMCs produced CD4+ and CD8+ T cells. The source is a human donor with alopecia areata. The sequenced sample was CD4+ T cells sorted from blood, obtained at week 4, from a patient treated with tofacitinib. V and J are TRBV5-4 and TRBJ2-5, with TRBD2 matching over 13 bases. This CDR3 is CASSSELAGGQEETQYF. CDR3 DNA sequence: TGTGCCAGCAGCTCCGAACTAGCGGGGGGGCAGGAAGAGACCCAGTACTTC.